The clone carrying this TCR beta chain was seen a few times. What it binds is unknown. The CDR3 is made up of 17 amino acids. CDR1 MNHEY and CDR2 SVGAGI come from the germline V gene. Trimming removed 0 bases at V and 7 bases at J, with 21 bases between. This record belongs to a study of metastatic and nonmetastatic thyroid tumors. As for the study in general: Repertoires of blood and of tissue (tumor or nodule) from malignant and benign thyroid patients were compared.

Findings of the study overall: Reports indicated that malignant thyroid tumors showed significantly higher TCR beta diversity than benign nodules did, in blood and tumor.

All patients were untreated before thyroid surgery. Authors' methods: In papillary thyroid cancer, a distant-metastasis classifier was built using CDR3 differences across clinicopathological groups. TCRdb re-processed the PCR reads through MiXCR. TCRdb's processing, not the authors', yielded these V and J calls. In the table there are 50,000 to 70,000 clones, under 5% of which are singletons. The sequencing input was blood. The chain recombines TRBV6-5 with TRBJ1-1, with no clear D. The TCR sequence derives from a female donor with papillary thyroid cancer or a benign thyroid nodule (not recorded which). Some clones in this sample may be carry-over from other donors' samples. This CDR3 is CASSYSNWLAKKFEAFF. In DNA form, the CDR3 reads TGTGCCAGCAGTTACTCGAATTGGTTGGCAAAAAAGTTTGAAGCTTTCTTT.